The clone carrying this T cell receptor beta chain was seen only a few times. The entry originates in a study of CD8+CD57+ T cells in acquired aplastic anemia. CDR3 length: 14 amino acids. In germline, CDR1 is SGHTA, CDR2 FQGNSA. V dropped 3 bases and J dropped 0; count of bases not matched to a gene: 2. Genomic DNA was employed as the template in profiling TCR beta VDJ and CDR3. TCRdb passed the reads through MiXCR, listing each CDR3 protein once. This sample carries 250,000 to 300,000 distinct CDR3 sequences, about three fifths of them seen once, and the ten largest clones take 1% to 1.5%. Those patients picked for sequencing had displayed CD8+CD57+ cell expansion on flow cytometry. There were no patients without severe acquired aplastic anemia.

The sequence was obtained from a human donor with aplastic anemia. This chain joins TRBV7-2 and TRBJ2-7; 7 nucleotides line up with TRBD1. Sequenced material: sorted CD4+, CD8+, or CD8+CD57+ T cells (not recorded which) from PBMCs. In nucleotides, the CDR3 is TGTGCCAGCAGCTTCGGGACAGCCTCCTACGAGCAGTACTTC. Amino acid sequence: CASSFGTASYEQYF.